Each of the 29 T cell receptor beta chains below was sequenced from the same sample in a study of T cells in Graves' hyperthyroidism and ophthalmopathy. Amplification of TCR beta CDR3 regions used RNA as the template. The TCR CDR3 first-round RT-PCR relied on the HTBI primer set. Via MiXCR, TCRdb re-called the multiplex PCR reads, giving one row per CDR3 protein. The data show 25,000 to 30,000 distinct CDR3 sequences, roughly 46% seen once. The sequencing sample was made of blood. The receptors come from a woman younger than 45 with Graves' hyperthyroidism.

V is TRBV20-1 and J is TRBJ1-1, with a possible D match to TRBD1 (6 bases). V lost 0 bases to trimming and J lost 4 bases, with 12 bases between them. The CDR3 consists of 14 residues. From germline, CDR1 is DFQATT and CDR2 SNEGSKA (reference sequence). The CDR3: CSARDLQGGTEAFF. DNA for the CDR3: TGCAGTGCTAGAGATCTACAGGGAGGCACTGAAGCTTTCTTT.

J is TRBJ2-1 and V is TRBV7-9; 7 nucleotides align to TRBD1. The CDR3 sequence is 13 residues long. Unmatched junction bases numbered 9, after V lost 8 bases and J lost 8 bases. Germline-derived CDR1 and CDR2 are SEHNR and FQNEAQ (reference sequence). This CDR3 reads CASPASGQYEQFF. The DNA of the CDR3 is TGTGCCAGCCCTGCGTCGGGACAGTATGAGCAGTTCTTC. The full variable domain, in which reference TRBV7-9 and TRBJ2-1 provide the parts outside the CDR3, is DTGVSQNPRHKITKRGQNVTFRCDPISEHNRLYWYRQTLGQGPEFLTYFQNEAQLEKSRLLSDRFSAERPKGSFSTLEIQRTEQGDSAMYLCASPASGQYEQFFGPGTRLTVL.

This clonotype has at least ten counts. The rearrangement uses TRBV18 and TRBJ1-5; no reliable D call. Trimming took off 3 bases at V and 3 bases at J, with 6 bases between the two ends. Germline CDR1 and CDR2: KGHSH and LQKENI. This CDR3 is built from 13 residues. CDR3 region: CASSPADNQPQHF. CDR3 bases: TGTGCCAGCTCACCTGCAGACAATCAGCCCCAGCATTTT.

The V call is TRBV24-1, the J call TRBJ2-5; a weak D match, TRBD2 (7 bases). Germline loops: CDR1 KGHDR, CDR2 SFDVKD. Trimming cost V 1 base and J 4 bases, with 12 bases left between them. There are 15 residues in the CDR3. The CDR3 is CATSDFTGRGETQYF. CDR3 nucleotide sequence: TGTGCCACCAGTGATTTTACAGGGAGGGGAGAGACCCAGTACTTC.

In its sample, this clonotype ranks as medium-sized. This chain joins TRBV29-1 and TRBJ1-4, with a tentative D call TRBD1 (5 bases). Trimming took off 6 bases at V and 4 bases at J, with 24 bases between the two ends. Germline loops: CDR1 SQVTM, CDR2 ANQGSEA. CDR3 length equals 17 residues. The CDR3 bases are TGCAGCGTCCCTTGGGGCAGCCCCCTGGGAAGTAATGAAAAACTGTTTTTT. It codes for CSVPWGSPLGSNEKLFF.

On this clonotype itself: Lacking the conserved final phenylalanine or tryptophan, this CDR3 likely reflects a read error. V gene TRBV6-5 combines with J gene TRBJ1-2, with D possibly TRBD1 on 5 matching bases. Germline V gives CDR1 MNHEY, CDR2 SVGAGI. The CDR3 contains 12 residues. V was clipped by 10 bases and J by 4 bases, with 13 bases between them. CDR3 loop: CATLEGFYGYTV. The CDR3 DNA reads TGTGCCACTTTAGAGGGGTTCTATGGCTACACCGTC.

To note about this clonotype: This may be a read error, as it is one base from a much larger clone. The CDR3 region is CVSSQGYGGGDF. The CDR3 DNA is TGTGTCAGCAGCCAAGGCTACGGGGGGGGAGATTTT. The chain has TRBV3-1 and TRBJ2-3, with 8 positions matching TRBD2. The CDR3 runs to 12 residues. CDR1 and CDR2 (germline): LGHDT, YNNKEL (reference sequence).

This sequence joins TRBV14 and TRBJ2-5; D unresolved. This CDR3 is 16 amino acids long. V lost 0 bases to trimming and J lost 3 bases, with 14 bases between them. CDR1 SGHDN and CDR2 FVKESK come from the germline V gene. CDR3 in DNA: TGTGCCAGCAGCCAAGAGTTAGGACGGACGAAAGAGACCCAGTACTTC. Protein product: CASSQELGRTKETQYF.

This CDR3 is CASSLALQGGYGYTF. Written as DNA, the CDR3 is TGTGCCAGCAGCTTAGCGCTACAGGGGGGCTATGGCTACACCTTC. The chain carries TRBV7-9 and TRBJ1-2; 8 bases are shared with TRBD1. V dropped 0 bases and J dropped 4; count of bases not matched to a gene: 4. Germline CDR1 and CDR2: SEHNR and FQNEAQ (reference sequence). The length of the CDR3 is 15 residues.

In its sample, this clonotype was seen many times. The chain has TRBV4-1 and TRBJ1-1; D is ambiguous. V was trimmed by 1 base and J by 0 bases, leaving 6 bases between them. CDR3 length: 14 residues. The germline V gene has CDR1 MGHRA and CDR2 YSYEKL. The DNA for the CDR3 is TGCGCCAGCAGCCAAGCGGTGATGAACACTGAAGCTTTCTTT. This encodes CASSQAVMNTEAFF.

This clonotype occurred once. In DNA form, the CDR3 reads TGTGCCAGTAGAATCGAGGGGCAGTCTTACCAGCCCCAGCATTTT. Translated, it gives CASRIEGQSYQPQHF. The chain is built from TRBV19 and TRBJ1-5, with a possible D match to TRBD1 (5 bases). V gave up 6 bases and J gave up 7 bases, with 19 bases separating them. CDR1 and CDR2 (germline): LNHDA, SQIVND (reference sequence). The CDR3 totals 15 residues.

The table lists this clonotype with many counts. Here the CDR3 DNA reads TGTGCCAGCAGCGGATGGGACAGGGGGCTTGAAGAGACCCAGTACTTC. Translation: CASSGWDRGLEETQYF. The rearrangement links TRBV5-4 to TRBJ2-5; 12 bases are shared with TRBD1. V dropped 4 bases and J dropped 3; count of bases not matched to a gene: 7. This CDR3 contains 16 residues. Germline CDR1 SGHNT, CDR2 YYREEE (reference sequence).

CDR3 DNA: TGTGCCAGCAGCTCCCAACCAGGGAGCGCTCGGGGCTACACCTTC. Amino acids: CASSSQPGSARGYTF. The chain has TRBV9 and TRBJ1-2, with TRBD1 as a possible D gene (5 bases). The V end was cut by 4 bases, the J end by 8 bases, with 21 bases between. The germline gives CDR1 SGDLS, CDR2 YYNGEE. The CDR3 extends over 15 amino acids. Filled out from reference TRBV9 and TRBJ1-2, the complete variable domain reads DSGVTQTPKHLITATGQRVTLRCSPRSGDLSVYWYQQSLDQGLQFLIQYYNGEERAKGNILERFSAQQFPDLHSELNLSSLELGDSALYFCASSSQPGSARGYTFGSGTRLTVV.

This clonotype was found once. The J gene is TRBJ2-7, the V gene TRBV29-1, with 11 bases aligning to TRBD2. This CDR3 has 14 residues. Germline V gene sequence: CDR1 SQVTM, CDR2 ANQGSEA. The junction had 7 bases not matched to a gene; V was cut back by 5 bases and J by 4 bases. The CDR3 sequence is CSVTTSGSKYEQYF. DNA for the CDR3: TGCAGCGTTACCACTAGCGGGAGTAAGTACGAGCAGTACTTC.

At least ten counts were recorded for this clonotype. The chain combines TRBV5-1 with TRBJ1-4; no reliable D call. Germline V gene sequence: CDR1 SGHRS, CDR2 YFSETQ. Trimming removed 4 bases at V and 8 bases at J, with 15 bases between. This CDR3 has 14 amino acids. CDR3: CASSPGSEGEKLFF. The CDR3 DNA sequence: TGCGCCAGCAGCCCGGGGTCAGAAGGGGAAAAACTGTTTTTT.

V usage is TRBV5-8 and J usage is TRBJ2-7; 12 bases are a match to TRBD2. This CDR3 spans 15 amino acids. Trimming cost V 4 bases and J 6 bases; bases outside gene matches: 8. CDR1 is SGHTS, CDR2 YDEGEE, per germline. CDR3 loop: CASSQRTSGTCEQYF. The CDR3 bases are TGTGCCAGCAGCCAGCGGACTAGCGGGACCTGCGAGCAGTACTTC.

This clonotype was recorded many times. V and J are TRBV6-1 and TRBJ1-2, with D perhaps TRBD1 (6 bases). CDR3 length: 14 residues. V was pared by 3 bases and J by 8 bases, with 16 bases between. The germline V gene encodes CDR1 MNHNS and CDR2 SASEGT. Written as DNA, the CDR3 is TGTGCCAGCAGTGAGCGGGGGGCCTCGGACGGCTACACCTTC. This sequence encodes CASSERGASDGYTF.

This clonotype showed up many times. CDR3 loop: CASRFGQNEQFF. In DNA, the CDR3 is TGTGCCAGCAGATTTGGACAAAATGAGCAGTTCTTC. The chain links TRBV12-3 or TRBV12-4 to TRBJ2-1, with D possibly TRBD1 on 5 matching bases. Between the trimmed V and J ends, which lost 6 bases and 7 bases, there was a span of 10 bases. The CDR3 totals 12 residues.

A word on this clonotype: This CDR3 fails to terminate in the conserved phenylalanine or tryptophan, so it likely reflects a read error. It is unclear where the CDR3 begins or ends on the DNA, so no DNA is shown, and the CDR3 is as TCRdb lists it. V gene TRBV6-1 combines with J gene TRBJ2-1. Per the germline V gene, CDR1 is MNHNS and CDR2 is SASEGT. From its first to its last residue, the CDR3 has 8 amino acids. CDR3: CASSEGFS.

This clonotype is categorized as medium-sized. The rearrangement joins TRBV2 to TRBJ2-1, with a weak D call TRBD1 (5 bases). The CDR3 length is 11 residues. CDR1 is SNHLY and CDR2 is FYNNEI in the germline V gene. Trimming removed 8 bases from V and 9 bases from J, with 11 bases in between. CDR3 sequence (DNA): TGTGCCAGCTGGGGCGTCGGTGAGCAGTTCTTC. Encoded protein: CASWGVGEQFF.

The chain uses TRBV20-1 and TRBJ1-5, with D unresolved. Trimming took 1 base from V and 14 from J, leaving 9 bases between them. Per germline, CDR1 DFQATT and CDR2 SNEGSKA (reference sequence). The CDR3 is 10 residues long. The CDR3 sequence is CSARASLEHF. The CDR3 DNA is TGCAGTGCTAGAGCCAGCCTCGAGCATTTT.

This clonotype was counted at least ten times. The chain recombines TRBV5-1 with TRBJ2-6, with D uncertain. The CDR3 loop spans 15 amino acids. Trimming stripped 1 base from V and 4 bases from J, with 9 bases between. From germline, CDR1 is SGHRS and CDR2 YFSETQ. The CDR3: CASSLTVSGANVLTF. The CDR3 DNA reads as TGCGCCAGCAGCTTGACCGTATCCGGGGCCAACGTCCTGACTTTC. Using reference TRBV5-1 and TRBJ2-6 for the parts outside the CDR3, the full variable domain is KAGVTQTPRYLIKTRGQQVTLSCSPISGHRSVSWYQQTPGQGLQFLFEYFSETQRNKGNFPGRFSGRQFSNSRSEMNVSTLELGDSALYLCASSLTVSGANVLTFGAGSRLTVL.

Judged by abundance, this clonotype is medium-sized. The genes are TRBV25-1 and TRBJ2-5; TRBD1 might be the D (6 bases). The CDR3 extends over 12 amino acids. CDR1 is MGHDK and CDR2 is SYGVNS in the germline V gene. Trimming removed 3 bases at V and 5 bases at J, with 7 bases between. In DNA, the CDR3 is TGTGCCAGCAGTGACCAGGGGGAGACCCAGTACTTC. It is translated as CASSDQGETQYF.

About this clonotype itself: Just one base apart from a much larger clone, this may be a read error. This chain connects TRBV28 to TRBJ1-2; D remains ambiguous. V was trimmed by 3 bases and J by 7 bases, leaving 15 bases between them. The germline CDR1 and CDR2 sequences are MDHEN and SYDVKM. The CDR3 consists of 14 residues. Here the CDR3 reads CASSLSAEICGYTF. CDR3 coding DNA: TGTGCCAGCAGTTTGTCGGCAGAGATCTGTGGCTACACCTTC.

The V and J genes are TRBV27 and TRBJ2-6; 7 nucleotides align to TRBD1. V was clipped by 4 bases and J by 3 bases; unmatched bases: 12. This CDR3 comprises 18 residues. The germline V gene has CDR1 MNHEY and CDR2 SMNVEV (reference sequence). The DNA of the CDR3 is TGTGCCAGCAGTTCCGACAGGGTGGGGTCTTTTGGGGCCAACGTCCTGACTTTC. As protein: CASSSDRVGSFGANVLTF.

This clonotype was recorded many times. V usage is TRBV20-1 and J usage is TRBJ2-7, with 7 bases matching TRBD2. Germline V CDR1 and CDR2: DFQATT, SNEGSKA (reference sequence). CDR3 size: 16 residues. V lost 3 bases and J lost 6; bases outside the gene matches: 17. The CDR3 DNA follows: TGCAGTGCTAGGAACCCCCGGTCGGCGGGAGAGGTCGAGCAGTACTTC. Translating gives CSARNPRSAGEVEQYF.

The chain has TRBV5-4 and TRBJ1-2; TRBD1 is a possible D gene (6 bases). The CDR3 has 14 residues. Germline V gene lookup returns CDR1 SGHNT and CDR2 YYREEE (reference sequence). V gave up 5 bases and J gave up 3 bases, with 14 bases separating them. CDR3 sequence reads: CASSPQGSYYGYTF. Here the CDR3 DNA reads TGTGCCAGCAGTCCACAGGGTTCTTACTATGGCTACACCTTC.

This clonotype showed up many times. CDR3 DNA: TGTGCCAGCAGTCCTACTAGCGGGAAAGAGACCCAGTACTTC. Translating gives CASSPTSGKETQYF. This chain connects TRBV27 to TRBJ2-5; 10 bases agree with TRBD2. Germline V gives CDR1 MNHEY, CDR2 SMNVEV (reference sequence). The CDR3 length is 14 residues. The J segment lost 3 bases and the V segment lost 5 bases, leaving 3 bases of the junction unmatched.

This clonotype was recorded many times. The chain combines TRBV6-2 or TRBV6-3 with TRBJ2-1; unclear D gene. There are 11 residues in the CDR3. Trimming removed 7 bases from V and 6 bases from J, with 7 bases in between. Germline V lookup: CDR1 MNHEY, CDR2 SVGEGT. This CDR3 is CASNIGNEQFF. The DNA of the CDR3 is TGTGCCAGCAACATCGGCAATGAGCAGTTCTTC.